Shown below are 29 T cell receptor beta chains from a single sample sequenced in a study of blood T cell repertoires in COVID-19. The table came from immunoSEQ multiplex PCR; TCRdb's copy has only in-frame clones and leaves some out. The data contain under 300,000 clones, approximately 89% of them singletons. Sequenced material: PBMCs or T cells enriched from blood (not recorded which). Receptor source: a woman aged 40 to 50 who had been exposed to COVID-19.

The chain links TRBV14 to TRBJ2-2; 7 bases are shared with TRBD2. Germline CDR1 and CDR2: SGHDN and FVKESK. The CDR3 covers 18 residues. V was pared by 0 bases and J by 2 bases, with 9 bases of the junction left unmatched. The CDR3 DNA reads as TGTGCCAGCAGCCAAGATTATTTCCTAGCGGTTAACACCGGGGAGCTGTTTTTT. Amino acids: CASSQDYFLAVNTGELFF.

The chain joins TRBV7-3 to TRBJ2-7; 8 bases are a match to TRBD2. V shed 3 bases and J 0 bases; nucleotides not matched to a gene: 4. Germline CDR1 SGHTA, CDR2 FQGTGA. This CDR3 comprises 15 residues. DNA of the CDR3: TGTGCCAGCAGCTTGGCGGGGGGTCTCTCCTACGAGCAGTACTTC. It encodes CASSLAGGLSYEQYF.

This chain uses TRBV29-1 with TRBJ2-7; TRBD2 might be the D (6 bases). The length of the CDR3 is 11 residues. V lost 8 bases and J lost 4, with 12 bases in between. Germline assignment: CDR1 SQVTM and CDR2 ANQGSEA. The CDR3 here is CSYSGGYEQYV. The DNA for the CDR3 is TGCAGCTATTCCGGAGGGTACGAGCAGTACGTC.

Here the CDR3 reads CASSLTGLTMDGYTF. CDR3 nucleotide sequence: TGTGCCAGCAGCTTGACAGGTCTAACTATGGATGGCTACACCTTC. V usage is TRBV5-5 and J usage is TRBJ1-2; a weak D match, TRBD1 (5 bases). V was trimmed by 1 base and J by 6 bases, leaving 16 bases between them. The CDR3 has 15 residues. CDR1 and CDR2 from the germline V gene are SGHKS and YYEKEE (reference sequence). The full variable domain, with the rest looked up from reference TRBV5-5 and TRBJ1-2, is DAGVTQSPTHLIKTRGQQVTLRCSPISGHKSVSWYQQVLGQGPQFIFQYYEKEERGRGNFPDRFSARQFPNYSSELNVNALLLGDSALYLCASSLTGLTMDGYTFGSGTRLTVV.

The chain has TRBV14 and TRBJ2-5; TRBD2 aligns across 8 bases. V lost 4 bases to trimming and J lost 1 base; unmatched junction nucleotides: 11. The CDR3 has 17 amino acids. Germline assignment: CDR1 SGHDN and CDR2 FVKESK. For the CDR3, the DNA is TGTGCCAGCAGCCCCATTCACTTAGCGGGACTCCAAGAGACCCAGTACTTC. Residues: CASSPIHLAGLQETQYF.

This chain joins TRBV7-9 and TRBJ1-2, with a weak D call TRBD1 (6 bases). The germline V and J ends were trimmed by 4 bases and 1 base, with 16 bases remaining between them. This CDR3 is 16 amino acids long. CDR1 SEHNR and CDR2 FQNEAQ come from the germline V gene (reference sequence). The CDR3 protein is CASSWFGGALNYGYTF. In nucleotides, the CDR3 is TGTGCCAGCAGCTGGTTTGGGGGGGCGCTTAACTATGGCTACACCTTC.

This clone was found a few times. J is TRBJ1-6 and V is TRBV9, with 7 bases matching TRBD1. The CDR3 consists of 14 residues. Germline CDR1 and CDR2: SGDLS and YYNGEE. The trim removed 2 bases at V and 10 bases at J, leaving 6 bases unmatched. The CDR3 is CASSVTGVGSPLHF. The CDR3 region has the DNA TGTGCCAGCAGCGTTACAGGGGTAGGGTCACCCCTCCACTTT.

This clone has only one observation. The chain has TRBV7-2 and TRBJ2-3, with D possibly TRBD1 on 6 matching bases. V gave up 4 bases and J gave up 4 bases, with 15 bases separating them. Germline values: CDR1 SGHTA, CDR2 FQGNSA. The CDR3 consists of 15 residues. CDR3: CASSSDGRGADTQYF. The CDR3 nucleotides are TGTGCCAGCAGCTCCGATGGCAGGGGCGCAGATACGCAGTATTTT. Complete variable domain (other parts from reference TRBV7-2 and TRBJ2-3): GAGVSQSPSNKVTEKGKDVELRCDPISGHTALYWYRQSLGQGLEFLIYFQGNSAPDKSGLPSDRFSAERTGGSVSTLTIQRTQQEDSAVYLCASSSDGRGADTQYFGPGTRLTVL.

The J gene is TRBJ1-2, the V gene TRBV5-4, with a tentative D call TRBD1 (6 bases). The germline V and J ends were trimmed by 7 bases and 7 bases, with 29 bases remaining between them. The CDR3 is made up of 17 amino acids. CDR1 SGHNT and CDR2 YYREEE come from the germline V gene (reference sequence). This CDR3 is CASGNLGSGGAGPGYTF. CDR3 nucleotide sequence: TGTGCCAGCGGGAATCTTGGCTCGGGGGGCGCGGGGCCTGGCTACACCTTC. The full variable domain, completed using reference TRBV5-4 and TRBJ1-2, is ETGVTQSPTHLIKTRGQQVTLRCSSQSGHNTVSWYQQALGQGPQFIFQYYREEENGRGNFPPRFSGLQFPNYSSELNVNALELDDSALYLCASGNLGSGGAGPGYTFGSGTRLTVV.

The chain is built from TRBV14 and TRBJ2-5; 10 nucleotides match TRBD2. CDR1 and CDR2 from the germline V gene are SGHDN and FVKESK. The V and J ends lost 2 bases and 5 bases, in that order; junction bases with no gene match: 11. The CDR3 covers 17 residues. DNA for the CDR3: TGTGCCAGCAGCCAATCGACTCAGCGGGAGGGCCAGGAGACCCAGTACTTC. Protein sequence: CASSQSTQREGQETQYF.

In its sample, this clone was seen once. J is TRBJ1-1 and V is TRBV29-1; 12 nucleotides match TRBD1. CDR1 is SQVTM and CDR2 is ANQGSEA in the germline V gene. This CDR3 contains 15 residues. The V gene end was trimmed by 3 bases and the J gene end by 5 bases; junction bases not matched to a gene: 7. This chain's CDR3 is CSVDSGQGANTEAFF. The CDR3 bases are TGCAGCGTTGATTCGGGACAGGGGGCGAATACTGAAGCTTTCTTT.

The V call is TRBV29-1, the J call TRBJ1-1; D call uncertain. Germline CDR1 reads SQVTM; CDR2 reads ANQGSEA. CDR3 length: 13 amino acids. V shed 4 bases and J shed 0 bases, with 9 bases lying between them. DNA of the CDR3: TGCAGCGTTGGGAACAGACTGAACACTGAAGCTTTCTTT. This translates into CSVGNRLNTEAFF. Combining the CDR3 with reference TRBV29-1 and TRBJ1-1 gives the whole variable domain SAVISQKPSRDICQRGTSLTIQCQVDSQVTMMFWYRQQPGQSLTLIATANQGSEATYESGFVIDKFPISRPNLTFSTLTVSNMSPEDSSIYLCSVGNRLNTEAFFGQGTRLTVV.

The chain joins TRBV9 to TRBJ2-1; TRBD1 agrees at 8 bases. Per germline, CDR1 SGDLS and CDR2 YYNGEE. This CDR3 is built from 19 residues. The ends lost 2 bases at V and 6 bases at J; junction bases unmatched: 19. The DNA for the CDR3 is TGTGCCAGCAGCGTTTCAGGACAGGGAAAGACTAGGGGGCTCAATGAGCAGTTCTTC. Translation: CASSVSGQGKTRGLNEQFF.

The chain links TRBV6-5 to TRBJ2-7; TRBD1 agrees at 7 bases. CDR1 and CDR2 (germline): MNHEY, SVGAGI. The CDR3 is 13 residues long. V lost 5 bases to trimming and J lost 2 bases; unmatched junction nucleotides: 3. The DNA for the CDR3 is TGTGCCAGCAGTCAGGGGGTTCCCTACGAGCAGTACTTC. Residues: CASSQGVPYEQYF.

The V and J genes are TRBV28 and TRBJ2-5, with a possible D match to TRBD2 (7 bases). This CDR3 contains 15 residues. Germline V gives CDR1 MDHEN, CDR2 SYDVKM. Trimming shortened V by 6 bases and J by 4 bases, and 18 bases separated the two germline ends. CDR3 DNA: TGTGCCAGCAGGCCGGGGGGCAGAACAGGAGAGACCCAGTACTTC. This sequence encodes CASRPGGRTGETQYF.

The chain uses TRBV5-8 and TRBJ1-1; no clear D. Germline lookup yields CDR1 SGHTS and CDR2 YDEGEE. This CDR3 is built from 12 residues. V was clipped by 0 bases and J by 6 bases, with 6 bases between them. DNA for the CDR3: TGTGCCAGCAGCTTGGTGGGCCCTGAAGCTTTCTTT. It yields the protein CASSLVGPEAFF.

The table lists this clone with a few counts. At one end, the junction sequence differs from germline, possibly due to a read error. The chain has TRBV5-1 and TRBJ1-2; weak D call: TRBD1 (6 bases). The CDR3 covers 14 residues. Germline-derived CDR1 and CDR2 are SGHRS and YFSETQ. CDR3 bases: TGTGCCAGCAGCTTGACCGGACAGAACTATGGCTACACCTTC. It translates to CASSLTGQNYGYTF.

The count of this clone is one. V usage is TRBV21-1 and J usage is TRBJ2-1; the D segment call TRBD2 is taken from the table without a DNA check. TRBV21-1 is a pseudogene. The CDR3 consists of 15 residues. The CDR3 DNA reads as TGTGCCAGCAGCAACCTAGCGGGAGCATACAATGAGCAGTTCTTC. It yields the protein CASSNLAGAYNEQFF.

The chain couples TRBV10-2 to TRBJ2-7; 8 bases are a match to TRBD1. Germline V lookup: CDR1 WSHSY, CDR2 SAAADI. The CDR3 spans 14 residues. Trimming removed 2 bases from V and 2 bases from J; junction bases left unmatched: 2. CDR3 in amino acids: CASSEGRGPYEQYF. Here the CDR3 DNA reads TGCGCCAGCAGTGAGGGCAGGGGGCCCTACGAGCAGTACTTC.

The V gene is TRBV3-1 (or the pseudogene TRBV3-2), the J gene TRBJ2-7; 8 bases map to TRBD2. CDR3 length: 16 residues. The ends lost 4 bases at V and 2 bases at J; junction bases unmatched: 10. From germline, CDR1 is LGHDT and CDR2 YNNKEL (reference sequence). The CDR3 DNA reads TGTGCCAGCAGCCCCGTTGATAGCGGGACTGCCTACGAGCAGTACGTC. It specifies CASSPVDSGTAYEQYV.

The chain joins TRBV4-3 to TRBJ1-2; TRBD1 agrees at 7 bases. The CDR3 totals 17 residues. J gave up 4 bases and V 0 bases, and 11 bases lay outside the gene matches. Germline-derived CDR1 and CDR2 are LGHNA and YSLEER. The CDR3, as DNA: TGCGCCAGCAGCCAAGATCGCCAGGGGGTGATGAGCTATGGCTACACCTTC. Its protein is CASSQDRQGVMSYGYTF.

This clone was seen a few times. V and J are TRBV7-3 and TRBJ2-1, with 7 bases aligning to TRBD2. Germline CDR1 is SGHTA and CDR2 is FQGTGA. CDR3 length: 16 amino acids. J lost 0 bases, V lost 5 bases, and 7 bases had no gene match. The CDR3 DNA follows: TGTGCCAGCAGCCGGGGAGGGGCGAGCTCCTACAATGAGCAGTTCTTC. Encoded protein: CASSRGGASSYNEQFF.

The genes are TRBV5-6 and TRBJ2-1; D is undetermined. Trimming left V 2 bases short and J 0 bases short, with 9 bases between. The CDR3 is 15 residues long. Germline CDR1 and CDR2: SGHDT and YYEEEE. CDR3 nucleotides: TGTGCCAGCAGCTTAGGAGTTAGCTCCTACAATGAGCAGTTCTTC. Protein sequence: CASSLGVSSYNEQFF.

The J gene is TRBJ2-1, the V gene TRBV6-5, with TRBD2 matching over 13 bases. J lost 8 bases, V lost 4 bases, and 8 bases had no gene match. The CDR3 covers 16 residues. Germline loops: CDR1 MNHEY, CDR2 SVGAGI. This CDR3 is CASSFLGLAGVHEQFF. The CDR3, as DNA: TGTGCCAGCAGTTTCCTTGGACTAGCGGGAGTCCATGAGCAGTTCTTC.

V and J are TRBV5-8 and TRBJ2-7; tentatively, D is TRBD1 (6 bases). The CDR3 is made up of 13 amino acids. Per germline, CDR1 SGHTS and CDR2 YDEGEE. V gave up 0 bases and J gave up 3 bases, with 7 bases separating them. CDR3 protein: CASSLGGGYEQYV. The DNA of the CDR3 is TGTGCCAGCAGCTTGGGAGGGGGCTACGAGCAGTACGTC.

The chain uses TRBV3-1 (or the pseudogene TRBV3-2) and TRBJ2-1; 9 bases are shared with TRBD2. V gave up 2 bases and J gave up 9 bases; unmatched junction bases: 11. Germline loops: CDR1 LGHDT, CDR2 YNNKEL (reference sequence). CDR3 length equals 16 residues. The CDR3 nucleotides are TGTGCCAGCAGCCAACGTCTGGCGGGGGGGATTGGTGAGCAGTTCTTC. Its translation is CASSQRLAGGIGEQFF.

The chain has TRBV2 and TRBJ2-3; D is uncertain. Germline CDR1 SNHLY, CDR2 FYNNEI. Trimming removed 3 bases at V and 1 base at J, with 8 bases between. The CDR3 has 14 residues. The CDR3 DNA sequence: TGTGCCAGCAGTGATGACTGGGGCACAGATACGCAGTATTTT. Residues: CASSDDWGTDTQYF.

This clone was recorded a few times. The CDR3 loop reads CASSDREIKNIQYF. CDR3 in DNA: TGTGCCAGCAGTGACCGGGAGATCAAAAACATTCAGTACTTC. The chain is built from TRBV6-4 and TRBJ2-4, with a weak D call TRBD2 (6 bases). V was shortened by 2 bases and J by 3 bases, with 8 bases between the two germline ends. Looked up from germline, CDR1 is MRHNA and CDR2 is SNTAGT. The CDR3 spans 14 residues.

This clone was seen a single time. The rearrangement joins TRBV28 to TRBJ2-6, with no clear D. The CDR3 runs 13 residues. Trimming took 6 bases from V and 0 from J, leaving 3 bases between them. Germline V gives CDR1 MDHEN, CDR2 SYDVKM. CDR3 in DNA: TGTGCCAGCAGACTCTCTGGGGCCAACGTCCTGACTTTC. Its protein product is CASRLSGANVLTF.